This T cell receptor (beta chain) comes out of a study of blood T cell repertoires in COVID-19. Study at large: Acute-phase and convalescent COVID-19 samples originated in the United States, Italy and Spain. PBMCs, B-cell-depleted T cells, or T cells were the source of the cDNA or gDNA that made up the material.

TCRdb's table, derived via immunoSEQ multiplex PCR, lists solely in-frame clones and lacks some. The table has over 90,000 clones, around 87% seen once. The CDR3 contains 15 residues. Germline loops: CDR1 MNHEY, CDR2 SVGAGI. Trimming left V 6 bases short and J 6 bases short, with 20 bases between. The sample consisted of peripheral blood. The TCR was taken from a human donor in a cohort sampled during active COVID-19. The chain recombines TRBV6-5 with TRBJ1-2, with unresolved D. CDR3 nucleotides: TGTGCCAGCAGGAATGGACGGACTTGGAGGAATGGCTACACCTTC. Amino acid sequence: CASRNGRTWRNGYTF.